Reported below is one T cell receptor (beta chain). Its antigen is undetermined. The study drew the donors from its approximately 110-subject validation cohort, separate from the approximately 700-subject first cohort. Clones were read by immunoSEQ multiplex PCR, and TCRdb kept only the in-frame ones, dropping some. The sample yields about 190,000 clones, roughly 80% seen once. These data are taken from a study of cytomegalovirus exposure and HLA in healthy donors. Background on the study: A later analysis reported the 120 or so validation repertoires used the same platform as the roughly 700 first-cohort repertoires. Study-level results: For most TCR sequences rarity was the rule, although some public TCRs occurred in many donors. Researchers counted around 180 TCR beta chains as cytomegalovirus-associated.

Trimming at V came to 5 bases and at J to 4 bases, leaving 7 bases not matched to a gene. The CDR3 loop spans 15 amino acids. Germline V gene data show CDR1 as SGHVS and CDR2 as FNYEAQ. Sequences were obtained from PBMCs. This chain connects TRBV7-6 to TRBJ2-3, with 9 positions matching TRBD2. The source is a man between 18 and 35 years old in good health and CMV-seropositive. As DNA, the CDR3 is TGTGCCAGCAGCACACTAGCGGGCGGGGCAGATACGCAGTATTTT. Translating it yields CASSTLAGGADTQYF.